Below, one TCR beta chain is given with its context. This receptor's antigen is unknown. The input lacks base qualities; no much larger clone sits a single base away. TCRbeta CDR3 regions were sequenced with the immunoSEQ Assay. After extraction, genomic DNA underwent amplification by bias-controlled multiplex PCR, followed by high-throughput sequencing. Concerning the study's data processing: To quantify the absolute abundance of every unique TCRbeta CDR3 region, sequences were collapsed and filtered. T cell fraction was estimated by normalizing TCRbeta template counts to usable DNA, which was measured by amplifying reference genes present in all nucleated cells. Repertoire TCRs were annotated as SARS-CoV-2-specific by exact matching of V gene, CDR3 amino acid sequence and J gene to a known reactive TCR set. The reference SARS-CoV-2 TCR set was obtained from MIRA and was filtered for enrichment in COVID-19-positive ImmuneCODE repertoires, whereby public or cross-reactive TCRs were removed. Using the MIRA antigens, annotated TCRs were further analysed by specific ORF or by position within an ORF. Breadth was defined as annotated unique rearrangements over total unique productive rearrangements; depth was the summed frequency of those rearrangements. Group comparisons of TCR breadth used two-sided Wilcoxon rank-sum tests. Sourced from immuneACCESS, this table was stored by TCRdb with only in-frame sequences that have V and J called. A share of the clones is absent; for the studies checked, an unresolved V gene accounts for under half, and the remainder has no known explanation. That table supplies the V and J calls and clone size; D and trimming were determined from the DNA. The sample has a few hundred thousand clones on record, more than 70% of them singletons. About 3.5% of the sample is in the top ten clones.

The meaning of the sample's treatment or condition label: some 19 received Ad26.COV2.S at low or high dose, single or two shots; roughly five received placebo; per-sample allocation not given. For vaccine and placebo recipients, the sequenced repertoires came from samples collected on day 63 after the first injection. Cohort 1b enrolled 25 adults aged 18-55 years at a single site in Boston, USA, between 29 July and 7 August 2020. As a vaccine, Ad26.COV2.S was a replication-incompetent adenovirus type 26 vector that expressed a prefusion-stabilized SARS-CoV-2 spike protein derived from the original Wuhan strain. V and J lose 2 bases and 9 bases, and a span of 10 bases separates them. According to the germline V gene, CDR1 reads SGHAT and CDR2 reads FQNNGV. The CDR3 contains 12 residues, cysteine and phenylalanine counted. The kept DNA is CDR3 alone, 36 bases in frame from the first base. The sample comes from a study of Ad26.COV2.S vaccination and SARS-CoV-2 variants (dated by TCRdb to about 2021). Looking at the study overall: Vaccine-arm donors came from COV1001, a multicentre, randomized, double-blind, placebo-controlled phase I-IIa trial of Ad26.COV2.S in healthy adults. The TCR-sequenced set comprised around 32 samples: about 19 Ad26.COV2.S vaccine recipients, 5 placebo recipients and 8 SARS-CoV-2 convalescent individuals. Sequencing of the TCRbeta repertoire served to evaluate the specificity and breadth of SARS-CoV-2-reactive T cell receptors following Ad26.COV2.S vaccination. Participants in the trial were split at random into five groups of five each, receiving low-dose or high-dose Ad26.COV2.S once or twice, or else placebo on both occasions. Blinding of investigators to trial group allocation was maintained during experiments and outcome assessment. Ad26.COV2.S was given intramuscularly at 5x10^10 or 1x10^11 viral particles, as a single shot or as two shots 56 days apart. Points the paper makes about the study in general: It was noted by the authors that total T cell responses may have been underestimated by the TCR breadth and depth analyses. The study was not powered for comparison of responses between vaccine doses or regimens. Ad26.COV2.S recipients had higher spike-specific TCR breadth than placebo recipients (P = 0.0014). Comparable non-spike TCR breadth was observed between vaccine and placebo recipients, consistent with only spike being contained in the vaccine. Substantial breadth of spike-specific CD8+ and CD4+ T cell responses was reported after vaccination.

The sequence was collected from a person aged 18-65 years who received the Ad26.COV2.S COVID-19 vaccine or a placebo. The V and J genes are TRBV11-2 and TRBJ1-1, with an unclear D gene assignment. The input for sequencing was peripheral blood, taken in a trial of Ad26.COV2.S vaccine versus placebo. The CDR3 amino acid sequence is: CASSLWRRKAFF. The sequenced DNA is TGTGCCAGCAGCTTATGGCGTAGAAAAGCTTTCTTT.